This T cell receptor beta chain emerged from a study of T cell repertoires in cytomegalovirus infection. The overall study: Public signatures in TCR beta pointed to CMV infection and matching HLA type.

Germline loops: CDR1 SGHNT, CDR2 YYREEE (reference sequence). Trimming removed 4 bases from V and 7 bases from J; junction bases left unmatched: 13. The CDR3 is 15 residues long. TCRdb re-called the reads with MiXCR, one entry per CDR3 protein. Among around 280,000 distinct CDR3 sequences listed, roughly 13% were seen once. This clonotype showed up many times. The antigen is not known. Overall study results and limits: Dominant in the ex vivo response were TCR beta clonotypes restricted by HLA-C and specific for CMV.

The sequencing sample was made of PBMCs. The V call is TRBV5-4, the J call TRBJ2-7; TRBD1 matches 8 bases. The receptor's source is a human donor in good health (CMV status not recorded). Some clones in this sample may be carry-over from other donors' samples. The CDR3 DNA follows: TGTGCCAGCAGCCCACCCGGACAGGGAGCAAGGGAGCAGTACTTC. It translates to CASSPPGQGAREQYF.